The 16 T cell receptor beta chains listed next were all sequenced from one sample in a study of beta chain features in type 1 diabetes. Expressed TCRB transcripts got sequenced, as all isolated RNA was reverse transcribed. Clones were sequenced by immunoSEQ multiplex PCR, and TCRdb holds only the in-frame ones, with some missing. Here the sample spans hundreds of thousands of clones, 7.5% to 9% being singletons. Sequenced material: central memory CD4+ T cells from blood. These receptors all come from a woman aged 18-29 years in good health.

The chain carries TRBV4-3 and TRBJ2-5, with D unclear. Germline CDR1 LGHNA, CDR2 YSLEER. This CDR3 region has 13 residues. V was clipped by 5 bases and J by 2 bases, with 9 bases between them. CDR3 region: CASSLTDQETQYF. The DNA for the CDR3 is TGCGCCAGCAGCTTAACAGATCAAGAGACCCAGTACTTC.

The chain joins TRBV7-2 to TRBJ2-1; 8 bases align to TRBD2. The CDR3 extends over 15 amino acids. Looked up from germline, CDR1 is SGHTA and CDR2 is FQGNSA. The junction had 13 bases not matched to a gene; V was cut back by 5 bases and J by 10 bases. The CDR3 sequence is CASSLHAGGYGEQFF. CDR3 in DNA: TGTGCCAGCAGCCTACATGCGGGAGGATATGGCGAGCAGTTCTTC.

A few counts support this clone. The rearrangement uses TRBV19 and TRBJ1-3; D gene unclear. CDR3 length equals 14 residues. Trimming took 3 bases from V and 3 from J, leaving 9 bases between them. Germline CDR1 LNHDA, CDR2 SQIVND (reference sequence). CDR3: CASSIEENGNTIYF. The CDR3 DNA reads TGTGCCAGTAGTATCGAGGAGAATGGAAACACCATATATTTT.

This clone was counted between two and nine times. The chain combines TRBV10-3 with TRBJ2-1; no clear D gene. With 4 bases removed from V and 5 bases from J, the gap between germline ends came to 21 bases. Looked up from germline, CDR1 is ENHRY and CDR2 is SYGVKD. The CDR3 is made up of 17 amino acids. The CDR3 spells CAISASSGQPINNEQFF. The DNA for the CDR3 is TGTGCCATCAGTGCCTCTTCTGGGCAGCCAATTAACAATGAGCAGTTCTTC.

This clone was detected only a few times. This rearrangement joins TRBV2 to TRBJ2-7; 9 nucleotides line up with TRBD1. The germline CDR1 and CDR2 sequences are SNHLY and FYNNEI. This CDR3 region has 14 residues. V trimming: 6 bases; J trimming: 6 bases; junction bases outside the gene matches: 9. CDR3 in amino acids: CASRPDRGSGEQYF. CDR3 DNA: TGTGCCAGCAGGCCGGACAGGGGCTCCGGCGAGCAGTACTTC.

This clone was detected only a few times. This chain joins TRBV4-2 and TRBJ2-1; 8 bases align to TRBD2. V lost 5 bases, J lost 6 bases, and 12 bases stayed unmatched. The CDR3 has 16 residues. Germline V CDR1 and CDR2: LGHNA, YNFKEQ. Written as DNA, the CDR3 is TGTGCCAGCAGCTTAGTACCGGGAGGGCAGTTCAATGAGCAGTTCTTC. Residues: CASSLVPGGQFNEQFF.

This clone has at least ten counts. V is TRBV9 and J is TRBJ2-7; perhaps D is TRBD1 or TRBD2 (5 bases each). The CDR3 covers 15 residues. Per the germline V gene, CDR1 is SGDLS and CDR2 is YYNGEE. V lost 4 bases to trimming and J lost 0 bases, with 14 bases between them. The CDR3 loop is CASSRGVSGSYEQYF. The DNA of the CDR3 is TGTGCCAGCAGCAGAGGGGTGTCGGGCTCCTACGAGCAGTACTTC.

This clone has a count of ten or more. V is TRBV28 and J is TRBJ2-2; 8 bases match TRBD1. Trimming removed 6 bases from V and 4 bases from J; junction bases left unmatched: 7. The CDR3 contains 15 residues. The V gene's germline CDR1 is MDHEN and CDR2 SYDVKM. CDR3 residues: CASRLGDRSTGELFF. Here the CDR3 DNA reads TGTGCCAGCAGACTGGGGGACAGGTCCACCGGGGAGCTGTTTTTT.

This chain connects TRBV9 to TRBJ1-3; 7 bases are a match to TRBD1. The CDR3 loop spans 20 amino acids. Per germline, CDR1 SGDLS and CDR2 YYNGEE. Trimming took 1 base from V and 0 from J; bases not matched to a gene: 16. CDR3 in amino acids: CASSVRDSLGTTRSGNTIYF. CDR3 nucleotides: TGTGCCAGCAGCGTAAGGGACAGCCTAGGGACCACCCGCTCTGGAAACACCATATATTTT. Combining the CDR3 with reference TRBV9 and TRBJ1-3 gives the whole variable domain DSGVTQTPKHLITATGQRVTLRCSPRSGDLSVYWYQQSLDQGLQFLIQYYNGEERAKGNILERFSAQQFPDLHSELNLSSLELGDSALYFCASSVRDSLGTTRSGNTIYFGEGSWLTVV.

The V call is TRBV19, the J call TRBJ2-4; maybe TRBD2 (5 bases). The germline V and J ends were trimmed by 9 bases and 0 bases, with 15 bases remaining between them. In germline, CDR1 is LNHDA, CDR2 SQIVND (reference sequence). The CDR3 contains 15 residues. CDR3 residues: CARPLLGLAKNIQYF. DNA for the CDR3: TGTGCCAGACCTTTGCTCGGACTAGCCAAAAACATTCAGTACTTC.

This chain uses TRBV6-6 with TRBJ2-1; the D is unclear. The V gene's germline CDR1 is MNHNY and CDR2 SVGAGI (reference sequence). Trimming cost V 2 bases and J 9 bases, with 11 bases left between them. CDR3 length: 13 residues. The CDR3 spells CASSYVPVGEQFF. Here the CDR3 DNA reads TGTGCCAGCAGTTACGTCCCAGTAGGTGAGCAGTTCTTC.

This clone was seen ten or more times. The rearrangement uses TRBV14 and TRBJ2-1; weak D call: TRBD1 (6 bases). CDR1 and CDR2 from the germline V gene are SGHDN and FVKESK. V was clipped by 2 bases and J by 15 bases, with 14 bases between them. This CDR3 is 12 amino acids long. CDR3 bases: TGTGCCAGCAGCCAATTCAGGGGTCGACTGTTCTTC. This translates into CASSQFRGRLFF.

This clone was detected ten times or more. This chain joins TRBV21-1 and TRBJ2-5; the D call in the table, TRBD2, was not verified against the DNA. TRBV21-1 is classified as a pseudogene. The CDR3 length is 16 residues. The CDR3 coding sequence is TGTGCCAGCAGCAATACTAGCGGGAGAGGGGTAGAGACCCAGTACTTC. Its translation: CASSNTSGRGVETQYF.

This clone occurred a few times. V is TRBV9 and J is TRBJ2-6; D possibly corresponds to TRBD2 (6 bases). Between the trimmed V and J ends, which lost 8 bases and 4 bases, there was a span of 19 bases. The CDR3 is 16 residues long. Germline V gene sequence: CDR1 SGDLS, CDR2 YYNGEE. The CDR3 DNA follows: TGTGCCAGTGGGCTAGCGTTCCTCGGCGGGGCCAACGTCCTGACTTTC. Encoded protein: CASGLAFLGGANVLTF.

The genes are TRBV18 and TRBJ2-1; D remains ambiguous. The length of the CDR3 is 15 residues. CDR1 is KGHSH, CDR2 LQKENI, per germline. V was cut by 6 bases and J by 4 bases, with 16 bases left in between. CDR3 bases: TGTGCCAGCTCTCAGCAAGCCGGGCCTTACAATGAGCAGTTCTTC. Translating gives CASSQQAGPYNEQFF.

The chain employs TRBV29-1 and TRBJ2-1, with 9 positions matching TRBD1. The CDR3 is 13 residues long. V shed 7 bases, J shed 4 bases, and the junction held 5 bases outside the gene matches. Germline assignment: CDR1 SQVTM and CDR2 ANQGSEA. CDR3 in amino acids: CSARDREYNEQFF. The CDR3 DNA reads TGCAGCGCCCGGGACAGGGAGTACAATGAGCAGTTCTTC.